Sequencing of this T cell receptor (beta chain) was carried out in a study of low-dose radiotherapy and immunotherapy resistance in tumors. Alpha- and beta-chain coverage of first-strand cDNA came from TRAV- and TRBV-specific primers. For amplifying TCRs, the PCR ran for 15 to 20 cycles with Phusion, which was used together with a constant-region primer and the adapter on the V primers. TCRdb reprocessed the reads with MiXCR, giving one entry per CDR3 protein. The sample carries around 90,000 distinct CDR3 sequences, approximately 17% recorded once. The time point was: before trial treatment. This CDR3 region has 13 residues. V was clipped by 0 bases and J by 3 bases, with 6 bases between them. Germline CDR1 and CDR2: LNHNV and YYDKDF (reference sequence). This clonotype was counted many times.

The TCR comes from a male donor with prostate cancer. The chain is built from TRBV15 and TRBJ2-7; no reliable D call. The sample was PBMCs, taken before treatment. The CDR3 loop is CATSRDRIYEQYF. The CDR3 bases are TGTGCCACCAGCAGAGATCGGATCTACGAGCAGTACTTC.